This T cell receptor beta chain was recovered during a study of OX40 agonist ivuxolimab in advanced cancers. Comments on this clone: Its specificity is unknown.

Overall study results and limits: Clonal expansion from baseline to week 6 occurred in both CD4+ and CD8+ T cells.

Method: immunoSEQ multiplex PCR; TCRdb's copy keeps in-frame clones and lacks some. The data show some 30,000 clones, over 80% seen once. This CDR3 comprises 15 residues. The germline CDR1 and CDR2 sequences are SGHNT and YENEEA. Trimming removed 3 bases at V and 3 bases at J, with 15 bases between. Sample: CD4+ or CD8+ T cells sorted from blood, taken in a trial of the OX40 agonist ivuxolimab. The receptor was isolated from an adult with an advanced solid tumor such as melanoma, head and neck, liver or kidney cancer. The gene calls are TRBV11-3 and TRBJ2-7, with a weak D call TRBD2 (6 bases). This CDR3 reads CASSLGRDLLYEQYF. The CDR3 nucleotides read TGTGCCAGCAGCTTGGGGCGGGACCTCCTCTACGAGCAGTACTTC.